This T cell receptor beta chain stems from a study of tumor and adjacent non-tumor tissue in lung cancer. The library came from three nested PCR rounds adapted from ARM-PCR protocols. One entry per CDR3 protein, called by TCRdb with MiXCR from the multiplex PCR reads. The sample yields some 80,000 distinct CDR3 sequences, 65% to 85% seen once. Whole-study findings and limits: Tumor tissue had significantly higher TCR diversity than normal lung.

In germline, CDR1 is SQVTM, CDR2 ANQGSEA. This CDR3 spans 16 amino acids. This clonotype was picked up many times. No antigen is known for it. A junction end diverges from the germline sequence, so it may reflect a read error. No cell sorting was done before RNA was extracted from the tissue. The normal lung tissue was taken more than 3 cm from the tumor edge. The source of this sequence is a man in his 60s with non-small cell lung cancer. This chain uses TRBV29-1 with TRBJ1-6; 8 bases are a match to TRBD1. Material for sequencing was distant non-tumor lung tissue. The CDR3 protein is CNVDPGGMYGNSPLHF. The CDR3 coding sequence is TGCAACGTTGATCCAGGGGGCATGTACGGTAATTCACCCCTCCACTTT.